This TCR beta chain was profiled in a study of cytomegalovirus exposure and HLA in healthy donors. The germline gives CDR1 SGDLS, CDR2 YYNGEE. The CDR3 covers 15 residues. The ends lost 0 bases at V and 5 bases at J; junction bases unmatched: 2. PCR amplification relied on 60 Vbeta primers (plus 13 Jbeta primers). Libraries were prepared by immunoSEQ multiplex PCR; TCRdb keeps only in-frame clonotypes and omits some of them. The sample records about 150,000 clones, approximately 75% being singletons. V is TRBV9 and J is TRBJ1-4, with 9 bases fitting TRBD1. The sample comprised PBMCs. The sequence came from a man between 18 and 29 years old in good health and CMV-seronegative. Written as DNA, the CDR3 is TGTGCCAGCAGCGTAGCAGGGACAGGGAATGAAAAACTGTTTTTT. As protein: CASSVAGTGNEKLFF.